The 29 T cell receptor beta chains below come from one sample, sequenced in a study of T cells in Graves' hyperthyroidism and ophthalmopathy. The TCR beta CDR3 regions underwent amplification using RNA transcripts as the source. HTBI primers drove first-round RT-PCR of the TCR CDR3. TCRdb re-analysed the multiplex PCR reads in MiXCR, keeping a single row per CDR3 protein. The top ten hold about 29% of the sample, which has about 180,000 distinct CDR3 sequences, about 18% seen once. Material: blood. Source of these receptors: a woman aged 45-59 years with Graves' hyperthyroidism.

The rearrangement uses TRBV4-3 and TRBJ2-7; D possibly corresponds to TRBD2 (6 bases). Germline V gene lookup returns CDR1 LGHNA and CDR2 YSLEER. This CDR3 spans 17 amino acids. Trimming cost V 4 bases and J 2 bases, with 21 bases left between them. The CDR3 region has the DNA TGCGCCAGCAGCCCTACCTCAGGGATAGCGGACACCTACGAGCAGTACTTC. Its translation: CASSPTSGIADTYEQYF.

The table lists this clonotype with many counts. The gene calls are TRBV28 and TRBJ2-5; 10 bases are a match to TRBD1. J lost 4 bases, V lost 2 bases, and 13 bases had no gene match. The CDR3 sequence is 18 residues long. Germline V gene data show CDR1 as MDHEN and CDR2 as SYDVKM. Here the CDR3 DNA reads TGTGCCAGCAGTTTACCCCAATACCCGGGACAGGGGCGAGAGACCCAGTACTTC. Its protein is CASSLPQYPGQGRETQYF.

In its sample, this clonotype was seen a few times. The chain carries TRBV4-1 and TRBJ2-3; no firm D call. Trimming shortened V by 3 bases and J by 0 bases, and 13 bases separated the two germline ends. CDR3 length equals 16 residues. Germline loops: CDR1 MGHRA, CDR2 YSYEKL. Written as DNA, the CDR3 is TGCGCCAGCAGCCACCCACCCGAGAGTAGCACAGATACGCAGTATTTT. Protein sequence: CASSHPPESSTDTQYF.

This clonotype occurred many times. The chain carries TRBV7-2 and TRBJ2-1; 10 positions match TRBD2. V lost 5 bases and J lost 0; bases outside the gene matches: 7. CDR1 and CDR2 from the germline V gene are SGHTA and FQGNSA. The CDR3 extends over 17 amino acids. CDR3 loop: CASSNSGGRTSYNEQFF. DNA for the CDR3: TGTGCCAGCAGCAATAGCGGGGGGCGAACCTCCTACAATGAGCAGTTCTTC.

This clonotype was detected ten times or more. The CDR3 coding sequence is TGTGCCAGCAGCTTAGCGCTGGGGAAAAAGGTGTTTTTT. This encodes CASSLALGKKVFF. This chain links TRBV7-8 with TRBJ1-4; D not resolved. Germline V gene lookup returns CDR1 SGHVS and CDR2 FQNEAQ. The CDR3 extends over 13 amino acids. The V end lost 0 bases, the J end lost 15 bases, and 14 bases lay between the germline ends.

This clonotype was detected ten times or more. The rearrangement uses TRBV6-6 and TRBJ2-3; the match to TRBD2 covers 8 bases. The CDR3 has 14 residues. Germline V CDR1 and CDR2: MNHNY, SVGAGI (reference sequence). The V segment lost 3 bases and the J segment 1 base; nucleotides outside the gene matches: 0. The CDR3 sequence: CASSYSGGTDTQYF. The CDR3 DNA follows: TGTGCCAGCAGTTATAGCGGGGGCACAGATACGCAGTATTTT.

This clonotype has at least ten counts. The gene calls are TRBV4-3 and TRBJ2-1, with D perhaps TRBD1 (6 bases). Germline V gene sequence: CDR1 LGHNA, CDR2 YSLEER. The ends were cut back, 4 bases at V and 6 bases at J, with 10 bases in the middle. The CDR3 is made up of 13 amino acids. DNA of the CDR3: TGCGCCAGCAGCCTTCAACAGGGCAATGAGCAGTTCTTC. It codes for CASSLQQGNEQFF.

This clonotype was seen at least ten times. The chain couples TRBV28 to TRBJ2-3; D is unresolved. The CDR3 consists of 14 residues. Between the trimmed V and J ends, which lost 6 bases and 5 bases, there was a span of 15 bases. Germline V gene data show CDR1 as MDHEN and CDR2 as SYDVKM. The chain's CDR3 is CASRTATSGDTQYF. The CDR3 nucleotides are TGTGCCAGCAGAACAGCGACGTCAGGAGATACGCAGTATTTT.

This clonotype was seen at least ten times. CDR3 in DNA: TGTGCCAGCAGCTTGCTCCAAGGGGCTTATGGCTACACCTTC. Translated, it gives CASSLLQGAYGYTF. V usage is TRBV5-5 and J usage is TRBJ1-2; possible D gene TRBD1, 5 bases. Per the germline V gene, CDR1 is SGHKS and CDR2 is YYEKEE (reference sequence). The CDR3 length is 14 residues. The germline V and J ends were trimmed by 1 base and 5 bases, with 12 bases remaining between them.

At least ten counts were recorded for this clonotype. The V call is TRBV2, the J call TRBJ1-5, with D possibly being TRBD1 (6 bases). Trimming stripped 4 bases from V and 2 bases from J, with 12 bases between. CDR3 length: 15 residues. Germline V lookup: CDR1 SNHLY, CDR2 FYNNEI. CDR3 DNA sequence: TGTGCCAGCAGTGCGCAGGGGATCGGCAATCAGCCCCAGCATTTT. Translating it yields CASSAQGIGNQPQHF.

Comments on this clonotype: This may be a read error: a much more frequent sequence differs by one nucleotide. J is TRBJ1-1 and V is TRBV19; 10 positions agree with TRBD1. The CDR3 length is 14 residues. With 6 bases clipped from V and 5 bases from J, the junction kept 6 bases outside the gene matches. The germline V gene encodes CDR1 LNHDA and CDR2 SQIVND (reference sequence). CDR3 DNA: TGTGCCAGTAGCCTGACAGGGGGCGGAACTGAAGCTTTCTTT. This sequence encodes CASSLTGGGTEAFF.

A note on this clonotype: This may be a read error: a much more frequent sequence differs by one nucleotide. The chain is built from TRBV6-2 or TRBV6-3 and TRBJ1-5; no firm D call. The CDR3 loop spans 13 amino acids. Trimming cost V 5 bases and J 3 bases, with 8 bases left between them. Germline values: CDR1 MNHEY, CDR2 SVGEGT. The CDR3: CASSQRDNQPQHF. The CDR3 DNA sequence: TGTGCCAGCAGTCAACGGGACAATCAGCCCCAGCATTTT.

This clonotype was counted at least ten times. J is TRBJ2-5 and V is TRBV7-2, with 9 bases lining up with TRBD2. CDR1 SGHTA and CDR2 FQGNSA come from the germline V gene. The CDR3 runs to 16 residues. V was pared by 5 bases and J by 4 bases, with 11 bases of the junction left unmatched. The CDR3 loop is CASSLGDLAGPETQYF. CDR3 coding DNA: TGTGCCAGCAGCCTGGGGGATCTAGCGGGGCCAGAGACCCAGTACTTC.

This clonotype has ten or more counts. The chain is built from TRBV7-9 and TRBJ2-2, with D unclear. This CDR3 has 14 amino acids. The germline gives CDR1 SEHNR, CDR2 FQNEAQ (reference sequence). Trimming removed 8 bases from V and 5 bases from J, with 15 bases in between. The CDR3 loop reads CASVSGLETGELFF. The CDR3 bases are TGTGCCAGCGTTTCAGGTCTTGAGACCGGGGAGCTGTTTTTT.

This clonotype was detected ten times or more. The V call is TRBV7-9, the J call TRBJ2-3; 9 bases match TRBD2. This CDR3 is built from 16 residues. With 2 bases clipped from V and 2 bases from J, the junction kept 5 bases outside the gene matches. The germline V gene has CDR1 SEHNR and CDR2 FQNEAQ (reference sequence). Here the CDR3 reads CASSLMAGGPTDTQYF. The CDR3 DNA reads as TGTGCCAGCAGCTTAATGGCGGGGGGGCCCACAGATACGCAGTATTTT.

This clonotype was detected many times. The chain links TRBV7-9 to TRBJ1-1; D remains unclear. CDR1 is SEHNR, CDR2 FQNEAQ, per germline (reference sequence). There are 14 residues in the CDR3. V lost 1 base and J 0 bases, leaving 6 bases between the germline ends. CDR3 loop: CASSLEQMNTEAFF. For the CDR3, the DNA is TGTGCCAGCAGCTTAGAACAGATGAACACTGAAGCTTTCTTT.

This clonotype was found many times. CDR3 in amino acids: CASSFRAGYGYTF. The CDR3 nucleotides are TGTGCCAGCAGTTTCCGGGCAGGCTATGGCTACACCTTC. The V call is TRBV12-3 or TRBV12-4, the J call TRBJ1-2; no firm D call. CDR3 length: 13 amino acids. The ends were cut back, 3 bases at V and 4 bases at J, with 9 bases in the middle.

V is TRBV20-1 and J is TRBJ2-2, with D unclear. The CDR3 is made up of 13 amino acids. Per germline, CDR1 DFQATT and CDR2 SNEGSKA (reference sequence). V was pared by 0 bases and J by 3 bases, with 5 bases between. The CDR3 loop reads CSARDGDTGELFF. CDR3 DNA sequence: TGCAGTGCTAGAGATGGGGACACCGGGGAGCTGTTTTTT.

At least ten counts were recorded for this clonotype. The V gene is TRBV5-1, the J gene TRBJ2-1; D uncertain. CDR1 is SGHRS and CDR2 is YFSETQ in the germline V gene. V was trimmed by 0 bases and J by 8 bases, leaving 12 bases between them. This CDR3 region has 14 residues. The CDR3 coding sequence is TGCGCCAGCAGCTTGGAAATTGGGGTCGATGAGCAGTTCTTC. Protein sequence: CASSLEIGVDEQFF.

The CDR3 sequence: CASSLFVQGETQYF. CDR3 DNA sequence: TGCGCCAGCAGCTTATTCGTACAGGGAGAGACCCAGTACTTC. The chain joins TRBV5-1 to TRBJ2-5; tentative D call: TRBD1 (6 bases). Trimming removed 2 bases from V and 4 bases from J, with 12 bases in between. The germline V gene has CDR1 SGHRS and CDR2 YFSETQ. The CDR3 length is 14 residues.

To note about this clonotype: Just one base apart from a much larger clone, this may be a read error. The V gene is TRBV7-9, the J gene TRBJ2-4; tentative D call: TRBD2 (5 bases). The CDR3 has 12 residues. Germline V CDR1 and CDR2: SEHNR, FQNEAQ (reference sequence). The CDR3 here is CASGLAKNIRYF. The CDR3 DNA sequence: TGTGCCAGCGGGCTAGCCAAAAACATTCGGTACTTC.

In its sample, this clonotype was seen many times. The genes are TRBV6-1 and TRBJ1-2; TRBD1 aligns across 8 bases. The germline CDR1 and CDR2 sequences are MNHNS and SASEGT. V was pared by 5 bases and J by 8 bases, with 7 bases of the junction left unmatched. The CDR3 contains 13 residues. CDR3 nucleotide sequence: TGTGCCAGCAGTACCAGGGGGCGCGGGGGCTACACCTTC. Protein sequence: CASSTRGRGGYTF.

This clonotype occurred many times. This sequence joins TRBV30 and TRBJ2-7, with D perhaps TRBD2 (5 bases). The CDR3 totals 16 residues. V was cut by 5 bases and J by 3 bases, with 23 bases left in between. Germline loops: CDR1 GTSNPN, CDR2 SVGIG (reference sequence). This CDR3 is CAWDPVGGGIDYEQYF. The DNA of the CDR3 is TGTGCCTGGGATCCGGTGGGTGGAGGAATCGACTACGAGCAGTACTTC.

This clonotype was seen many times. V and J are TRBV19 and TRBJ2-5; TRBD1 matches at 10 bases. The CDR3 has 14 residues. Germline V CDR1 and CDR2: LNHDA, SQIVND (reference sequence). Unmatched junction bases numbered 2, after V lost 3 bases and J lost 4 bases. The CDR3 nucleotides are TGTGCCAGTAGTATCGACAGGGGGCGAGAGACCCAGTACTTC. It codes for CASSIDRGRETQYF.

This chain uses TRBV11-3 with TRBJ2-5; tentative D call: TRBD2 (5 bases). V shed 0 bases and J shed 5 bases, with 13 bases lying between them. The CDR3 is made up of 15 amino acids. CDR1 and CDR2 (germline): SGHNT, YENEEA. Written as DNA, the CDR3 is TGTGCCAGCAGCTTAGATCCCCGGGGTTGGGAGACCCAGTACTTC. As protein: CASSLDPRGWETQYF. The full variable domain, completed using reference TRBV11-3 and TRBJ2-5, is EAGVVQSPRYKIIEKKQPVAFWCNPISGHNTLYWYLQNLGQGPELLIRYENEEAVDDSQLPKDRFSAERLKGVDSTLKIQPAELGDSAVYLCASSLDPRGWETQYFGPGTRLLVL.

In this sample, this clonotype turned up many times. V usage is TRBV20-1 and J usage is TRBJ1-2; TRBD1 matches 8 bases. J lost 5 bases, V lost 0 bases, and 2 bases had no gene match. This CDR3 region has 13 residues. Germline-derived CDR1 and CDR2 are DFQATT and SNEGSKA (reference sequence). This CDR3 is CSARDRGRYGYTF. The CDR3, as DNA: TGCAGTGCTAGAGACAGGGGGCGTTATGGCTACACCTTC.

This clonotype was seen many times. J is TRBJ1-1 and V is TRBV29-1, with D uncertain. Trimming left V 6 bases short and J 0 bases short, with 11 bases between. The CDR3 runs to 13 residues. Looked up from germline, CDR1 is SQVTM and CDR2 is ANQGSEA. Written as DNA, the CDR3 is TGCAGCGTGGCGCCTAGGATGAACACTGAAGCTTTCTTT. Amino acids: CSVAPRMNTEAFF.

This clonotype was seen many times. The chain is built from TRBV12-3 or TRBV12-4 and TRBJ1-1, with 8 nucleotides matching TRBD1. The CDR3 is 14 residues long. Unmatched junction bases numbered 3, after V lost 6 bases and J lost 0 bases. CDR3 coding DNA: TGTGCCAGCAGGCTACAGGGGGTGAACACTGAAGCTTTCTTT. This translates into CASRLQGVNTEAFF.

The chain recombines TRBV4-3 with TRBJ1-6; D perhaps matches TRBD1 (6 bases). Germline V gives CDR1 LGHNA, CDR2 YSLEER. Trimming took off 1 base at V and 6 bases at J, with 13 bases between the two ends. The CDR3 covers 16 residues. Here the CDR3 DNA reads TGCGCCAGCAGCCAAGTTGTGGGGGCGGTTAATTCACCCCTCCACTTT. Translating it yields CASSQVVGAVNSPLHF.